This entry lists 23 T cell receptor beta chains sequenced from one sample in a study of blood T cell repertoires in COVID-19 (dated by TCRdb to the early 2020s). Receptors were amplified or captured by the immunoSEQ multiplex PCR assay. This is the immuneACCESS table as TCRdb keeps it, with only in-frame sequences that have V and J called. A part of the clones is gone; compared with another copy, unresolved V genes explain less than half, and the rest is unexplained. Across this sample there are 200,000 to 250,000 clones, with about 90% seen only once. The leading ten clones occupy approximately 2.5% of the sample. Sequenced sample: peripheral blood. The origin of the receptors is a man in his thirties or forties with COVID-19, enrolled during active disease.

This clone was observed a handful of times. The chain is built from TRBV29-1 and TRBJ1-2; 9 positions agree with TRBD1. J lost 8 bases, V lost 6 bases, and 10 bases had no gene match. The CDR3 runs to 13 residues. Germline CDR1 SQVTM, CDR2 ANQGSEA. The CDR3 spells CSVRRDRVVGYTF. CDR3 nucleotides: TGCAGCGTACGCAGGGACAGGGTCGTCGGCTACACCTTC.

The J gene is TRBJ1-1, the V gene TRBV5-8, with TRBD1 matching 7 bases. The germline gives CDR1 SGHTS, CDR2 YDEGEE. The V gene end was trimmed by 0 bases and the J gene end by 0 bases; junction bases not matched to a gene: 8. This CDR3 contains 17 residues. The CDR3 bases are TGTGCCAGCAGCTTGGGCCTTAGGACAGGATTGAACACTGAAGCTTTCTTT. It codes for CASSLGLRTGLNTEAFF.

This chain uses TRBV6-5 with TRBJ2-7; 10 nucleotides match TRBD2. The V segment lost 7 bases and the J segment 0 bases; nucleotides outside the gene matches: 6. This CDR3 spans 15 amino acids. Germline CDR1 and CDR2: MNHEY and SVGAGI. CDR3 residues: CASTTGTSDSYEQYF. The CDR3 DNA reads as TGTGCCAGCACTACCGGGACTAGCGACTCCTACGAGCAGTACTTC.

This sequence joins TRBV5-5 and TRBJ2-1, with TRBD1 as a possible D gene (5 bases). There are 16 residues in the CDR3. The V gene's germline CDR1 is SGHKS and CDR2 YYEKEE (reference sequence). V gave up 2 bases and J gave up 6 bases, with 18 bases separating them. In DNA, the CDR3 is TGTGCCAGCAGCTTTGGGTGGTTGAGTCAGGGCAATGAGCAGTTCTTC. As protein: CASSFGWLSQGNEQFF.

The chain employs TRBV7-2 and TRBJ1-3; D not resolved. Germline assignment: CDR1 SGHTA and CDR2 FQGNSA. The CDR3 extends over 17 amino acids. Between the trimmed V and J ends, which lost 3 bases and 2 bases, there was a span of 17 bases. CDR3 loop: CASSLGGLAGPGNTIYF. The CDR3, as DNA: TGTGCCAGCAGCTTGGGCGGGTTGGCAGGACCTGGAAACACCATATATTTT.

The chain links TRBV19 to TRBJ2-1, with unresolved D. Between the trimmed V and J ends, which lost 5 bases and 1 base, there was a span of 12 bases. Germline loops: CDR1 LNHDA, CDR2 SQIVND (reference sequence). The CDR3 runs to 15 residues. The CDR3 is CASSRQIGSYNEQFF. In nucleotides, the CDR3 is TGTGCCAGTAGTCGACAAATTGGGTCCTACAATGAGCAGTTCTTC.

The gene calls are TRBV7-9 and TRBJ2-2; 7 nucleotides align to TRBD1. CDR3 length: 15 amino acids. CDR1 SEHNR and CDR2 FQNEAQ come from the germline V gene (reference sequence). J lost 4 bases, V lost 1 base, and 3 bases had no gene match. In DNA form, the CDR3 reads TGTGCCAGCAGCTTAGGACAGGGTCGCACCGGGGAGCTGTTTTTT. Its translation: CASSLGQGRTGELFF.

V gene TRBV3-1 (or the pseudogene TRBV3-2) combines with J gene TRBJ1-1, with D uncertain. CDR1 is LGHDT and CDR2 is YNNKEL in the germline V gene (reference sequence). This CDR3 is built from 13 residues. V lost 1 base to trimming and J lost 4 bases, with 7 bases between them. CDR3: CASSQGGLTEAFF. CDR3 nucleotides: TGTGCCAGCAGCCAAGGAGGACTCACTGAAGCTTTCTTT.

This chain connects TRBV27 to TRBJ1-6; 11 bases map to TRBD1. Germline CDR1 and CDR2: MNHEY and SMNVEV (reference sequence). The ends lost 0 bases at V and 10 bases at J; junction bases unmatched: 5. CDR3 length: 16 amino acids. CDR3 DNA: TGTGCCAGCAGTTTATCGGGACAGGGGGAAATCTCACCCCTCCACTTT. This encodes CASSLSGQGEISPLHF.

The chain uses TRBV18 and TRBJ2-5; TRBD1 matches 8 bases. The CDR3 is made up of 15 amino acids. The trim removed 2 bases at V and 2 bases at J, leaving 4 bases unmatched. Germline CDR1 reads KGHSH; CDR2 reads LQKENI. For the CDR3, the DNA is TGTGCCAGCTCACCAGGGAGGACAGGGCAAGAGACCCAGTACTTC. Its protein is CASSPGRTGQETQYF.

This clone was seen just once. The rearrangement uses TRBV18 and TRBJ1-2; 9 bases match TRBD1. Trimming removed 1 base from V and 8 bases from J; junction bases left unmatched: 14. This CDR3 is built from 17 residues. Germline V gene data show CDR1 as KGHSH and CDR2 as LQKENI. The CDR3 spells CASSPLEGQGKLWGYTF. For the CDR3, the DNA is TGTGCCAGCTCACCACTGGAGGGACAGGGTAAACTTTGGGGCTACACCTTC. Together with reference TRBV18 and TRBJ1-2, the CDR3 gives the full variable domain: NAGVMQNPRHLVRRRGQEARLRCSPMKGHSHVYWYRQLPEEGLKFMVYLQKENIIDESGMPKERFSAEFPKEGPSILRIQQVVRGDSAAYFCASSPLEGQGKLWGYTFGSGTRLTVV.

This clone was seen once. The chain combines TRBV4-3 with TRBJ2-1; D is perhaps TRBD2 (6 bases). This CDR3 region has 16 residues. The germline V and J ends were trimmed by 0 bases and 7 bases, with 16 bases remaining between them. Germline CDR1 and CDR2: LGHNA and YSLEER. CDR3 loop: CASSQEEGTRGNEQFF. As DNA, the CDR3 is TGCGCCAGCAGCCAAGAGGAGGGGACCCGAGGTAATGAGCAGTTCTTC.

The chain uses TRBV6-2 or TRBV6-3 and TRBJ2-1; D perhaps matches TRBD2 (7 bases). The CDR3 sequence is 18 residues long. Trimming cost V 6 bases and J 3 bases, with 24 bases left between them. The germline CDR1 and CDR2 sequences are MNHEY and SVGEGT. CDR3 coding DNA: TGTGCCAGCAGCTGGGGGGCGGGAGCTCGTTATTTCTACAATGAGCAGTTCTTC. Its translation: CASSWGAGARYFYNEQFF.

The chain employs TRBV6-5 and TRBJ2-2, with 10 bases that match TRBD1. After removal of 7 bases from V and 6 bases from J, the junction contained 8 bases not matched to a gene. Germline V gene data show CDR1 as MNHEY and CDR2 as SVGAGI. The CDR3 has 15 amino acids. The CDR3 spells CASIYGQGEAGELFF. In nucleotides, the CDR3 is TGTGCCAGCATATACGGACAGGGGGAGGCCGGGGAGCTGTTTTTT.

This clone was recorded once. The chain employs TRBV9 and TRBJ1-2; D is perhaps TRBD1 (5 bases). The CDR3 is 14 residues long. With 6 bases removed from V and 7 bases from J, the gap between germline ends came to 19 bases. Germline V gene lookup returns CDR1 SGDLS and CDR2 YYNGEE. In nucleotides, the CDR3 is TGTGCCAGCACCACCTCGGGGGGGGTTCGTGGCTACACCTTC. It yields the protein CASTTSGGVRGYTF.

This clone was seen a single time. The V and J genes are TRBV3-1 (or the pseudogene TRBV3-2) and TRBJ2-7; 12 nucleotides line up with TRBD2. V lost 5 bases to trimming and J lost 6 bases; unmatched junction nucleotides: 5. Germline V lookup: CDR1 LGHDT, CDR2 YNNKEL (reference sequence). The CDR3 sequence is 14 residues long. CDR3 sequence reads: CASSWLAGGPEQYF. The CDR3 region has the DNA TGTGCCAGCAGCTGGCTAGCGGGAGGGCCCGAGCAGTACTTC.

This chain links TRBV5-4 with TRBJ2-7, with a weak D call TRBD2 (7 bases). The ends were cut back, 4 bases at V and 7 bases at J, with 24 bases in the middle. Looked up from germline, CDR1 is SGHNT and CDR2 is YYREEE (reference sequence). This CDR3 has 16 amino acids. CDR3 sequence (DNA): TGTGCCAGCAGCGCGACAGGACTAGGGGGGTATAGTGAGCAGTACTTC. It encodes CASSATGLGGYSEQYF.

The chain couples TRBV14 to TRBJ1-1; 7 nucleotides agree with TRBD1. J lost 10 bases, V lost 4 bases, and 15 bases had no gene match. Germline V gene lookup returns CDR1 SGHDN and CDR2 FVKESK. The CDR3 runs 15 residues. CDR3 sequence: CASSRTITGAAGAFF. CDR3 in DNA: TGTGCCAGCAGCCGAACCATTACAGGGGCTGCGGGAGCTTTCTTT.

This clone appeared once. The chain is built from TRBV18 and TRBJ1-1; D is possibly TRBD1 (5 bases). CDR1 is KGHSH, CDR2 LQKENI, per germline. Trimming took 2 bases from V and 1 from J, leaving 14 bases between them. The CDR3 runs to 16 residues. The CDR3 bases are TGTGCCAGCTCACCAGGGCAGGGTAAGGGGAACACTGAAGCTTTCTTT. Translated: CASSPGQGKGNTEAFF. Variable domain in full (rest from reference TRBV18 and TRBJ1-1): NAGVMQNPRHLVRRRGQEARLRCSPMKGHSHVYWYRQLPEEGLKFMVYLQKENIIDESGMPKERFSAEFPKEGPSILRIQQVVRGDSAAYFCASSPGQGKGNTEAFFGQGTRLTVV.

The V call is TRBV7-2, the J call TRBJ1-2; 9 bases agree with TRBD1. CDR3 length: 16 amino acids. With 1 base clipped from V and 4 bases from J, the junction kept 7 bases outside the gene matches. Germline V gene data show CDR1 as SGHTA and CDR2 as FQGNSA. CDR3 bases: TGTGCCAGCAGCTTAGACCGGGACAGGGTAGGCTATGGCTACACCTTC. Translated, it gives CASSLDRDRVGYGYTF.

The chain is built from TRBV4-1 and TRBJ1-6; D gene ambiguous. The CDR3 runs 16 residues. The V end was cut by 0 bases, the J end by 9 bases, with 15 bases between. CDR1 and CDR2 from the germline V gene are MGHRA and YSYEKL. CDR3 sequence: CASSQDGGIKSSPLHF. The CDR3 DNA reads TGCGCCAGCAGCCAAGATGGAGGGATTAAGAGTTCACCCCTCCACTTT.

This clone was recorded only once. The gene calls are TRBV11-3 and TRBJ2-1, with TRBD1 as a possible D gene (5 bases). Trimming left V 2 bases short and J 7 bases short, with 12 bases between. This CDR3 contains 14 residues. Germline V lookup: CDR1 SGHNT, CDR2 YENEEA. CDR3: CASSLQGLINEQFF. CDR3 coding DNA: TGTGCCAGCAGCTTACAGGGTTTGATAAATGAGCAGTTCTTC.

This clone was recorded only once. The V gene is TRBV29-1, the J gene TRBJ2-3; 14 bases line up with TRBD2. Germline trimming cut 8 bases from V and 4 bases from J; bases unmatched to any gene: 5. The CDR3 covers 14 residues. Germline CDR1 reads SQVTM; CDR2 reads ANQGSEA. CDR3 sequence reads: CSFGTSGSADTQYF. The DNA for the CDR3 is TGCAGCTTCGGGACTAGCGGGAGCGCAGATACGCAGTATTTT.